These T cell receptor beta chains were read from a single sample in a study of graft-versus-host responses after intestinal transplantation. Generated by immunoSEQ multiplex PCR, the TCRdb table keeps only in-frame clones and is missing some. The sample has about 85,000 clones; approximately 90% are singletons. The antigens these receptors bind are not known. The sample consisted of unstimulated CD8+ T cells sorted from spleen or lymph node cells, taken before transplant. All receptors come from a human donor who was the organ donor for an intestinal transplant. The CDR3 runs from the conserved cysteine through the conserved F or W. The D gene is left open where the match is weak.

j_call	d_call	v_call	cdr3_nt	cdr3_aa
TRBJ1-2	.	TRBV5-1	TGCGCCAGCAGCCCGGACGGGAAGGGCTACACCTTC	CASSPDGKGYTF
TRBJ1-1	.	TRBV7-9	TGTGCCAGCAGCTTAGTTGGCGGGGGGAGGAACACTGAAGCTTTCTTT	CASSLVGGGRNTEAFF
TRBJ2-3	.	TRBV19	TGTGCCAGTAGTATAGTACTGAACACAGATACGCAGTATTTT	CASSIVLNTDTQYF
TRBJ2-1	TRBD2	TRBV30	TGTGCCTGGACAATGGGACTAGGCAATGAGCAGTTCTTC	CAWTMGLGNEQFF
TRBJ1-1	TRBD1	TRBV9	TGTGCCAGCAGCGCCGGGACAGCTAATGAAGCTTTCTTT	CASSAGTANEAFF
TRBJ2-3	.	TRBV4-1	TGCGCCAGCAGCCAAGATAGAGGGTCTAATCAGCCCCAGTATTTT	CASSQDRGSNQPQYF
TRBJ2-1	.	TRBV5-4	TGTGCCAGCAGTCCTGCCCCCGGGACTTTAATTAATTTAAAGAATGAGCAGTTCTTC	CASSPAPGTLINLKNEQFF
TRBJ2-7	TRBD1	TRBV14	TGTGCCAGCAGCCAGACTCCGGGACAGGGAACTCCCTACGAGCAGTACTTC	CASSQTPGQGTPYEQYF
TRBJ2-1	.	TRBV7-7	TGTGCTAGCAGCTTAAGGGTAGTTGATGAGCAGTTCTTC	CASSLRVVDEQFF
TRBJ2-7	.	TRBV10-3	TGTGCCATCAGTGAGGTGGGGGGCTCCTACGAGCAGTACTTC	CAISEVGGSYEQYF
TRBJ2-7	.	TRBV6-5	TGTGCCAGCAGTGGCCGACCAGAGGGATACGAGCAGTACTTC	CASSGRPEGYEQYF